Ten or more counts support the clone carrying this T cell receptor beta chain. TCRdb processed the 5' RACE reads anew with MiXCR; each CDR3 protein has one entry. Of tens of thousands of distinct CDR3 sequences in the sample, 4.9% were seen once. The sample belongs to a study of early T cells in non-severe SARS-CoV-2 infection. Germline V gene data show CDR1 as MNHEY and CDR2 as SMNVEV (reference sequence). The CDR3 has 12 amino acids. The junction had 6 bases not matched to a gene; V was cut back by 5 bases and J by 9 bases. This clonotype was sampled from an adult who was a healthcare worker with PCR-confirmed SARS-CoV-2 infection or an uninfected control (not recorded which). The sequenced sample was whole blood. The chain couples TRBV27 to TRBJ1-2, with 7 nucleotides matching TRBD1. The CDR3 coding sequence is TGTGCCAGCAGTCCGTACAGGGGCAGCTACACCTTC. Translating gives CASSPYRGSYTF.